This TCR beta chain emerged from a study of OX40 agonist ivuxolimab in advanced cancers. About the investigation overall: Ivuxolimab was an agonistic, fully human IgG2 monoclonal antibody directed against OX40 (CD134), a costimulatory receptor. Intravenous ivuxolimab was administered to patients every 2 weeks at six dose levels: 0.01, 0.1, 0.3, 1.5, 3 and 10 mg/kg. Of the 52 patients in dose escalation, around 19 had hepatocellular carcinoma, some 15 had melanoma, 9 had renal cell carcinoma and 9 had head and neck cancer. In the dose-escalation cohort, over 65% of patients were male, and the mean age was around 60 years, with a range of about 23 to 90. Patients were allowed to have had prior anti-PD-1, anti-PD-L1 or anti-CTLA-4 therapy, and around 41% of the dose-escalation patients had previously received checkpoint inhibitors. Partial responses occurred in three dose-escalation patients, of whom one had hepatocellular carcinoma and two had cutaneous melanoma. The purpose of peripheral TCRbeta sequencing was to test whether ivuxolimab changed TCR sequence diversity and led to clonal T-cell expansion. The paper describes the monotherapy dose-escalation part (N ≈ 52 patients) of the phase I trial of ivuxolimab.

To sequence the TCRbeta CDR3 region, genomic DNA was isolated from the sorted cells. TCRbeta CDR3 regions were sequenced using the immunoSEQ Assay. Held by TCRdb, this immuneACCESS table contains in-frame sequences only and omits some clones. Under half of the omission traces to an unresolved V gene where checked; the cause of the rest is unknown. The sample profile shows some 50,000 clones; roughly 90% of them were found once. Roughly 5.2% of the sample belongs to the ten largest clones. About this clone itself: This receptor's antigen is unknown. Nothing much larger sits one base from this clone, and base qualities are not available.

On the study overall, not on this receptor specifically: After ivuxolimab, expanded clones were on average more numerous among CD8+ T cells than among CD4+ T cells. At doses of 0.1 to 3.0 mg/kg, clonal expansion of both CD4+ and CD8+ T cells in blood was seen between baseline and week 6. Low levels of normalized T-cell clonal expansion were also shown by some nonresponding patients. In the 0.1-3.0 mg/kg groups, partial responders were among the patients with the lowest normalized peripheral clonal expansion, particularly in CD8+ T cells. The antigen specificity of the peripheral T cells that underwent clonal expansion was not determined.

The trial excluded patients who had a history of autoimmune disease or who were on systemic immunosuppression. Peripheral blood for TCR sequencing was collected from all dose cohorts at baseline, on cycle 4 day 1, and on cycle 7 day 1. Samples came from an open-label, multicenter, first-in-human phase I dose-escalation trial of ivuxolimab. Adults with locally advanced or metastatic melanoma, renal cell carcinoma, hepatocellular carcinoma or head and neck squamous cell carcinoma were enrolled in the trial. Before TCR sequencing, CD4+ T cells and CD8+ T cells were sorted from peripheral blood as separate populations. The sequences come from CD4+ or CD8+ T cells sorted from blood, collected in a trial of the OX40 agonist ivuxolimab. The clonotype was recovered from an adult with an advanced solid tumor such as melanoma, head and neck, liver or kidney cancer.

The DNA sequence is given as TGTGCCAGCAGCGTAGGCACACTAACACAAGAGACCCAGTACTTC. It translates to CASSVGTLTQETQYF. The chain is made from TRBV9 and TRBJ2-5; a confident D gene designation cannot be given. The germline V gene yields SGDLS for CDR1 and YYNGEE for CDR2. At the junction V is shortened by 0 bases and J by 2 bases, with 11 bases in between. From cysteine to phenylalanine, the CDR3 is 15 amino acids long. CDR3 DNA only is kept here, 45 bases in frame from base 1.